The 19 T cell receptor beta chains below come from one sample, sequenced in a study of T cells after yellow fever vaccination. TCRdb processed the 5' RACE reads anew with MiXCR; each CDR3 protein has one entry. The repertoire has hundreds of thousands of distinct CDR3 sequences, approximately 3.8% of them found once; the top ten carry roughly a quarter. The input for sequencing was PBMCs, taken on the day of the yellow fever booster vaccination. The receptors stem from a man younger than 35 who received the YFV17D yellow fever vaccine.

This clonotype was counted many times. J is TRBJ2-3 and V is TRBV5-1, with D unresolved. CDR3 size: 13 residues. V lost 4 bases, J lost 1 base, and 7 bases lay in between. CDR1 SGHRS and CDR2 YFSETQ come from the germline V gene. The CDR3 nucleotides read TGCGCCAGCAGCAGAGTGCGCACAGATACGCAGTATTTT. Encoded protein: CASSRVRTDTQYF.

The V call is TRBV12-2, the J call TRBJ2-7; the table calls TRBD1, which could not be checked here. TRBV12-2 constitutes a pseudogene. There are 14 residues in the CDR3. As DNA, the CDR3 is TGTGCAAGTCGCTTGCAGCGGGGGCTTTACGAGCAGTACTTC. It is translated as CASRLQRGLYEQYF.

This clonotype was seen many times. The chain is built from TRBV20-1 and TRBJ1-1; D is unresolved. The CDR3 sequence is 13 residues long. Deletions cut 6 bases from V and 0 bases from J, with 11 bases between. The V gene's germline CDR1 is DFQATT and CDR2 SNEGSKA (reference sequence). CDR3 residues: CSAEAGMNTEAFF. CDR3 nucleotides: TGCAGTGCCGAAGCGGGCATGAACACTGAAGCTTTCTTT.

The genes are TRBV7-9 and TRBJ2-7; the D gene is possibly TRBD2 (5 bases). V lost 2 bases and J 6 bases, leaving 8 bases between the germline ends. Germline V gives CDR1 SEHNR, CDR2 FQNEAQ (reference sequence). The CDR3 covers 12 residues. The chain's CDR3 is CASSLLGSEQYF. The CDR3 DNA reads as TGTGCCAGCAGCTTATTGGGGAGCGAGCAGTACTTC.

In its sample, this clonotype was seen many times. In nucleotides, the CDR3 is TGTGCCAGCAGCCGAGTGGGGGCGAGGACAGGAACCTCTGGAAACACCATATATTTT. It codes for CASSRVGARTGTSGNTIYF. This chain connects TRBV7-2 to TRBJ1-3; TRBD1 matches at 7 bases. Germline assignment: CDR1 SGHTA and CDR2 FQGNSA. The ends lost 5 bases at V and 0 bases at J; junction bases unmatched: 16. The CDR3 length is 19 residues.

This clonotype occurred many times. V is TRBV6-5 and J is TRBJ2-2, with 10 nucleotides matching TRBD2. Germline CDR1 reads MNHEY; CDR2 reads SVGAGI. The CDR3 sequence is 16 residues long. The junction had 9 bases not matched to a gene; V was cut back by 2 bases and J by 9 bases. The CDR3 reads CASSYPASGGAWELFF. The CDR3 nucleotides are TGTGCCAGCAGTTACCCCGCGAGCGGGGGGGCCTGGGAGCTGTTTTTT.

This clonotype was recorded at least ten times. The CDR3 here is CASSFGTSGGGDTGELFF. In nucleotides, the CDR3 is TGTGCCAGCAGTTTCGGGACTAGCGGGGGTGGGGACACCGGGGAGCTGTTTTTT. The chain couples TRBV27 to TRBJ2-2; 14 bases are shared with TRBD2. The CDR3 loop spans 18 amino acids. V lost 3 bases, J lost 3 bases, and 6 bases stayed unmatched. From germline, CDR1 is MNHEY and CDR2 SMNVEV (reference sequence).

This clonotype was picked up many times. The CDR3 bases are TGTGCCAGCAGCTTCGGGTCCGGGGAGCTGTTTTTT. As protein: CASSFGSGELFF. The chain is built from TRBV7-8 and TRBJ2-2; D remains unclear. The germline V gene has CDR1 SGHVS and CDR2 FQNEAQ. The CDR3 totals 12 residues. With 3 bases removed from V and 6 bases from J, the gap between germline ends came to 5 bases.

The V and J genes are TRBV19 and TRBJ1-1; D may be TRBD1 (5 bases). CDR3 length: 13 residues. CDR1 is LNHDA and CDR2 is SQIVND in the germline V gene (reference sequence). V was pared by 4 bases and J by 6 bases, with 12 bases between. In nucleotides, the CDR3 is TGTGCCAGTAGTAACCCGGGAGGGGCTGAAGCTTTCTTT. This encodes CASSNPGGAEAFF.

This clonotype has ten or more counts. The rearrangement joins TRBV12-3 or TRBV12-4 to TRBJ2-1; 8 bases line up with TRBD1. With 6 bases clipped from V and 7 bases from J, the junction kept 5 bases outside the gene matches. The CDR3 covers 13 residues. CDR3 loop: CASRPGQANEQFF. The CDR3 DNA sequence: TGTGCCAGCAGACCGGGACAGGCTAATGAGCAGTTCTTC.

This clonotype was found many times. The rearrangement uses TRBV7-3 and TRBJ2-2; unclear D gene. Looked up from germline, CDR1 is SGHTA and CDR2 is FQGTGA. The CDR3 extends over 16 amino acids. Trimming cost V 5 bases and J 1 base, with 14 bases left between them. For the CDR3, the DNA is TGTGCCAGCAGCCCATCCGCCGGGTGGAACACCGGGGAGCTGTTTTTT. Translating gives CASSPSAGWNTGELFF.

The chain is built from TRBV5-1 and TRBJ2-3; 7 bases fit TRBD2. Germline V gene sequence: CDR1 SGHRS, CDR2 YFSETQ. Trimming removed 3 bases from V and 4 bases from J; junction bases left unmatched: 5. The CDR3 runs to 14 residues. This chain's CDR3 is CASSSSGGSDTQYF. CDR3 nucleotide sequence: TGCGCCAGCAGCTCCTCGGGGGGTTCAGATACGCAGTATTTT.

This clonotype was seen ten or more times. This sequence joins TRBV6-5 and TRBJ2-3; D tentatively fits TRBD1 or TRBD2 (5 bases each). CDR3 length: 15 residues. The germline CDR1 and CDR2 sequences are MNHEY and SVGAGI. The V end lost 8 bases, the J end lost 2 bases, and 17 bases lay between the germline ends. CDR3 nucleotides: TGTGCCAGCTCGGTGGGGACGGGATTCACAGATACGCAGTATTTT. Protein: CASSVGTGFTDTQYF.

This clonotype was counted many times. This rearrangement joins TRBV6-2 or TRBV6-3 to TRBJ2-1; TRBD1 or TRBD2 may be the D gene (5 bases each). V was trimmed by 8 bases and J by 15 bases, leaving 20 bases between them. Germline assignment: CDR1 MNHEY and CDR2 SVGEGT. CDR3 length: 12 residues. CDR3 sequence: CASGTSFATPFF. CDR3 DNA: TGTGCCAGCGGGACCAGTTTCGCAACCCCGTTCTTC.

This rearrangement joins TRBV7-2 to TRBJ2-7, with D unresolved. Germline V gene lookup returns CDR1 SGHTA and CDR2 FQGNSA. The V end was cut by 4 bases, the J end by 2 bases, with 12 bases between. The CDR3 sequence is 14 residues long. The CDR3, as DNA: TGTGCCAGCAGCTACACACCAGGTACCTACGAGCAGTACGTC. Residues: CASSYTPGTYEQYV.

Many counts were recorded for this clonotype. CDR3 region: CASSLSSTVGTEAFF. CDR3 nucleotide sequence: TGCGCCAGCAGCTTAAGTTCCACAGTCGGGACTGAAGCTTTCTTT. J is TRBJ1-1 and V is TRBV5-1; no firm D call. The germline V and J ends were trimmed by 2 bases and 5 bases, with 16 bases remaining between them. This CDR3 is built from 15 residues. Germline CDR1 and CDR2: SGHRS and YFSETQ.

This clonotype turned up a few times. This chain links TRBV18 with TRBJ1-5; 7 bases map to TRBD1. V shed 4 bases and J 3 bases; nucleotides not matched to a gene: 9. Germline V CDR1 and CDR2: KGHSH, LQKENI. The length of the CDR3 is 16 residues. CDR3 in DNA: TGTGCCAGCTCACAATCCCAGACAGGGAACAATCAGCCCCAGCATTTT. It codes for CASSQSQTGNNQPQHF.

This clonotype was counted ten times or more. This sequence joins TRBV7-9 and TRBJ1-5; TRBD1 is a possible D gene (6 bases). Per the germline V gene, CDR1 is SEHNR and CDR2 is FQNEAQ (reference sequence). V lost 4 bases to trimming and J lost 5 bases, with 12 bases between them. This CDR3 has 14 residues. DNA of the CDR3: TGTGCCAGCAGCTCGGACAGACAGGATCAGCCCCAGCATTTT. It is translated as CASSSDRQDQPQHF.

This clonotype was observed at least ten times. The chain carries TRBV20-1 and TRBJ1-6, with D maybe TRBD1 (5 bases). There are 15 residues in the CDR3. Germline V gives CDR1 DFQATT, CDR2 SNEGSKA (reference sequence). The V gene lost 2 bases and the J gene lost 10 bases, with 18 bases spanning the gap. The CDR3, as DNA: TGCAGTGCTAGAACGGGACTCCGCGAGGCATCACCCCTCCACTTT. It is translated as CSARTGLREASPLHF.